The following is a TCR beta chain sequence with its context. Antigen: not known. The data were obtained in a study of beta chain features in type 1 diabetes. For the study at large: Over all samples combined, about 100,000,000 sorted cells were examined.

Study-wide results and limits: Reduced insertions and increased deletions marked VDJ junctions in type 1 diabetes patients.

This CDR3 spans 15 amino acids. Trimming cost V 1 base and J 5 bases; bases outside gene matches: 5. Germline V gene sequence: CDR1 KGHSH, CDR2 LQKENI. Via the markers CD45RO/CCR7/CD25/CD127/CD95/CD27, stem cell-like memory, regulatory, central memory and naive CD4+ cells were sorted. Since all of the isolated RNA was reverse transcribed, expressed TCRB transcripts were what got sequenced. The repertoire was sequenced with immunoSEQ multiplex PCR; TCRdb's copy has only in-frame clones and lacks some. In the table there are 70,000 to 90,000 clones, under 35% of which are singletons. The source material was stem cell memory CD4+ T cells from blood. The chain has TRBV18 and TRBJ2-5, with 9 bases that match TRBD2. The TCR originated in a woman aged 18-35 years in good health. CDR3 nucleotide sequence: TGTGCCAGCTCACCACTCGGGACTAGCAGGGAGACCCAGTACTTC. Protein product: CASSPLGTSRETQYF.